The clone carrying this T cell receptor beta chain was found many times. The TCR beta profiling, which covered VDJ combination and CDR3 sequence, was carried out using genomic DNA as the template. MiXCR was run by TCRdb on the reads, yielding one entry per CDR3 protein. The repertoire consists of hundreds of thousands of distinct CDR3 sequences, with 55% to 75% occurring once and the leading ten covering approximately 3.8%. The sample belongs to a study of CD8+CD57+ T cells in acquired aplastic anemia. As for the study in general: Sorted CD4+ and CD8+ cells gave an average of approximately 3 ug of DNA.

Trimming removed 4 bases from V and 9 bases from J; junction bases left unmatched: 6. The CDR3 runs 16 residues. The V call is TRBV12-3 or TRBV12-4, the J call TRBJ2-1, with 16 bases identical to TRBD2. This receptor was identified in a human donor in good health, serving as a control. The sequenced material came from sorted CD4+, CD8+, or CD8+CD57+ T cells (not recorded which) from PBMCs. In DNA, the CDR3 is TGTGCCAGCAGTTCGGGACTAGCGGGGGGGCTCAGTGAGCAGTTCTTC. This gives the protein CASSSGLAGGLSEQFF.